The present entry profiles one T cell receptor (beta chain) with its context. The germline gives CDR1 SGDLS, CDR2 YYNGEE. V was clipped by 0 bases and J by 1 base; unmatched bases: 1. This CDR3 is 15 amino acids long. Data came from immunoSEQ multiplex PCR; TCRdb stores just in-frame clones and leaves some out. The table shows fewer than 250,000 clones, with around 90% occurring only once. The sample originates from a study of blood T cell repertoires in COVID-19. This chain uses TRBV9 with TRBJ2-1; TRBD2 matches 7 bases. This receptor was identified in a man younger than 45 with COVID-19, enrolled during active disease. Sequenced material: peripheral blood. CDR3 nucleotides: TGTGCCAGCAGCGTAGGAGCGGGGTCCTACAATGAGCAGTTCTTC. As protein: CASSVGAGSYNEQFF.